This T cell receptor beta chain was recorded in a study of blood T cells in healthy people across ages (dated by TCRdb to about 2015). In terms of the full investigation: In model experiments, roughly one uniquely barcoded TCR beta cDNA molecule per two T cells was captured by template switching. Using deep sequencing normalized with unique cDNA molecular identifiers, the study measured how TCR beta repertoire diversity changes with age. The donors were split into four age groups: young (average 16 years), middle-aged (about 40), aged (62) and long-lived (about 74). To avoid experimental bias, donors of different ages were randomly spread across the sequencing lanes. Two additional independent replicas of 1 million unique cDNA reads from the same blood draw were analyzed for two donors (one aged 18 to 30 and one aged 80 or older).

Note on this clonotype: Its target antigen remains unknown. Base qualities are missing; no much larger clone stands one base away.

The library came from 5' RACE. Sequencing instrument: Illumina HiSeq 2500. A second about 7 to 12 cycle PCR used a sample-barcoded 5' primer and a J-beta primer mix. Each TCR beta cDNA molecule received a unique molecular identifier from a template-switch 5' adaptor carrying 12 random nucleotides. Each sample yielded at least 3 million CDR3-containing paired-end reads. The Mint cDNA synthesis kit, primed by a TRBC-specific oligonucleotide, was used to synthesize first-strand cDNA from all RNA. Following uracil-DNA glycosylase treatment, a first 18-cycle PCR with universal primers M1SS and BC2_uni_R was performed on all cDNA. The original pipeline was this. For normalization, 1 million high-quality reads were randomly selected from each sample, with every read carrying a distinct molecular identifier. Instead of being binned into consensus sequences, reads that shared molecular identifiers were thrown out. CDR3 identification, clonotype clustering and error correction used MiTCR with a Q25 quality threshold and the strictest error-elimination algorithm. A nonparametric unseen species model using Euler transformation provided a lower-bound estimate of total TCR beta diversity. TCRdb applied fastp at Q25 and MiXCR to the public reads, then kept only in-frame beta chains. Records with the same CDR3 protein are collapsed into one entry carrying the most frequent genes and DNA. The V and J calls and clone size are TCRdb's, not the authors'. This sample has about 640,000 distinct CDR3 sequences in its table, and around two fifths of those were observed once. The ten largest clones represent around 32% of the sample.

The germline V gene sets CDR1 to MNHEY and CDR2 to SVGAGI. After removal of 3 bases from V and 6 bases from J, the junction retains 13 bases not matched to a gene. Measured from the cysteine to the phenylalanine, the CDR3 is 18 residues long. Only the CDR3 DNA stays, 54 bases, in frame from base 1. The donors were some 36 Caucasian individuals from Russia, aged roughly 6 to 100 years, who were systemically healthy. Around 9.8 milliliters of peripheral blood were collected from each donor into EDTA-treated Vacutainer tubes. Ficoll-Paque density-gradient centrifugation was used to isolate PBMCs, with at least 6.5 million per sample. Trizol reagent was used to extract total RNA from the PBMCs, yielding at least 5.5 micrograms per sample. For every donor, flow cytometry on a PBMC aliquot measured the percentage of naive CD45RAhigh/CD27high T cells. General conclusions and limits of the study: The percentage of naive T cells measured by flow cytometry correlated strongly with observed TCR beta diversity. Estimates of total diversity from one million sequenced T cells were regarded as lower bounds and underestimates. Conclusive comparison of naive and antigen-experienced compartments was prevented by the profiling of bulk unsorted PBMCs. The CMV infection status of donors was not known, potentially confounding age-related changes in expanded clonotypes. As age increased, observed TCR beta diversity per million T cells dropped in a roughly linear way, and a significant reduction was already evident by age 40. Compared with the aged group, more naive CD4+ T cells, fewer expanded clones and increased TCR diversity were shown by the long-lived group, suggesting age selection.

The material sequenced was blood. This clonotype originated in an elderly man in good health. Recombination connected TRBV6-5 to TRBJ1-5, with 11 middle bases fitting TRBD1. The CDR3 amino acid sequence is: CASSYWTGGEGRGQPQHF. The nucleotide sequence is TGTGCCAGCAGTTATTGGACAGGGGGCGAAGGAAGGGGTCAGCCCCAGCATTTT.